This TCR beta chain was sequenced for a study of blood T cell repertoires in COVID-19. TCRdb's copy holds only in-frame clones and misses some; the assay was immunoSEQ multiplex PCR. There are about 61,000 clones in the sample; roughly 91% occur only once, and 8.6% lies in the top ten. This CDR3 has 14 residues. The V gene's germline CDR1 is SEHNR and CDR2 FQNEAQ (reference sequence). The V and J ends lost 4 bases and 6 bases, in that order; junction bases with no gene match: 6. The chain uses TRBV7-9 and TRBJ2-3; 8 nucleotides align to TRBD2. Material for sequencing was peripheral blood. The TCR comes from a human donor in a cohort sampled during active COVID-19. The CDR3 sequence: CASSYFIAGDTQYF. DNA for the CDR3: TGTGCCAGCAGCTACTTCATAGCGGGGGATACGCAGTATTTT.